These T cell receptor beta chains were read from a single sample in a study of blood T cell repertoires in COVID-19. Sequencing used immunoSEQ multiplex PCR; TCRdb keeps in-frame clones, though not all of them. Of about 28,000 clones in the sample, about 89% were seen once. Input material: peripheral blood. The receptors were sampled from a human donor in a cohort sampled during active COVID-19. CDR3s include the opening cysteine and the closing phenylalanine or tryptophan. The order of the fields is J gene, D gene, clone size, V gene, CDR3 DNA, CDR3 protein. The D gene is left open where the match is weak. The size entry is marked missing in some rows and otherwise reads once, few, many or a size class.

J gene: TRBJ1-2; D gene: NA; clone size: NA; V gene: TRBV18; CDR3 DNA: TGTGCCAGCTCACCACCAGGGTCAGGGGCAAACTATGGCTACACCTTC; CDR3 protein: CASSPPGSGANYGYTF
J gene: TRBJ1-3; D gene: NA; clone size: NA; V gene: TRBV6-6; CDR3 DNA: TGTGCCAGCAGTCCTCAAGGGGGAGTTGGAAACACCATATATTTT; CDR3 protein: CASSPQGGVGNTIYF
J gene: TRBJ1-2; D gene: NA; clone size: NA; V gene: TRBV12-3/TRBV12-4; CDR3 DNA: TGTGCCAGCAGTTTTCCGGGACAAAGCTACACCTTC; CDR3 protein: CASSFPGQSYTF
J gene: TRBJ2-3; D gene: NA; clone size: NA; V gene: TRBV19; CDR3 DNA: TGTGCCAGTAGTATAGCGGGGGAGACAGATACGCAGTATTTT; CDR3 protein: CASSIAGETDTQYF
J gene: TRBJ2-3; D gene: NA; clone size: NA; V gene: TRBV6-1; CDR3 DNA: TGTGCCAGCAGTGAAACTTTCAGGACAGATACGCAGTATTTT; CDR3 protein: CASSETFRTDTQYF
J gene: TRBJ2-5; D gene: TRBD1; clone size: NA; V gene: TRBV6-4; CDR3 DNA: TGTGCCAGCAGCCGCGTACAGGGGGAGACCCAGTACTTC; CDR3 protein: CASSRVQGETQYF
J gene: TRBJ1-1; D gene: NA; clone size: NA; V gene: TRBV6-6; CDR3 DNA: TGTGCCAGCGAAACACTGAACACTGAAGCTTTCTTT; CDR3 protein: CASETLNTEAFF
J gene: TRBJ2-3; D gene: TRBD1; clone size: NA; V gene: TRBV29-1; CDR3 DNA: TGCAGCGTTGATATAATGGGACAGGGGACAGATACGCAGTATTTT; CDR3 protein: CSVDIMGQGTDTQYF
J gene: TRBJ2-1; D gene: TRBD2; clone size: NA; V gene: TRBV10-3; CDR3 DNA: TGTGCCATCACTAAGACTAGCGGGGGGAGCTCCTACAATGAGCAGTTCTTC; CDR3 protein: CAITKTSGGSSYNEQFF
J gene: TRBJ2-7; D gene: NA; clone size: few; V gene: TRBV29-1; CDR3 DNA: TGCAGCGTCCCCCAGGGTTCTGGCGAGCAGTACTTC; CDR3 protein: CSVPQGSGEQYF
J gene: TRBJ1-1; D gene: NA; clone size: few; V gene: TRBV6-5; CDR3 DNA: TGTGCCGGGTCGGAAGGAAGCGCTGAAGCTTTCTTT; CDR3 protein: CAGSEGSAEAFF
J gene: TRBJ1-5; D gene: NA; clone size: NA; V gene: TRBV6-2/TRBV6-3; CDR3 DNA: TGTGCCAGCAGTTATTATCCCGACGGGAGTAGCAATCAGCCCCAGCATTTT; CDR3 protein: CASSYYPDGSSNQPQHF
J gene: TRBJ1-1; D gene: TRBD1; clone size: NA; V gene: TRBV3-1/TRBV3-2; CDR3 DNA: TGTGCCAGCAGCCCAATGAGGGGACAGGGGGCAAAAAACACTGAAGCTTTCTTT; CDR3 protein: CASSPMRGQGAKNTEAFF
J gene: TRBJ1-1; D gene: TRBD1; clone size: NA; V gene: TRBV3-1/TRBV3-2; CDR3 DNA: TGTGCCAGCAGCCAAGCCACAGGGGCTGAAGCTTTCTTT; CDR3 protein: CASSQATGAEAFF
J gene: TRBJ2-7; D gene: TRBD1; clone size: NA; V gene: TRBV6-5; CDR3 DNA: TGTGCCAGCAGGGTGACAGGGGGCTCCTACGAGCAGTACTTC; CDR3 protein: CASRVTGGSYEQYF
J gene: TRBJ2-7; D gene: NA; clone size: NA; V gene: TRBV7-9; CDR3 DNA: TGTGCCAGCAGCTTAGCAGGGGGCGAGCAGTACTTC; CDR3 protein: CASSLAGGEQYF
J gene: TRBJ2-5; D gene: NA; clone size: NA; V gene: TRBV9; CDR3 DNA: TGTGCCAGCAGCACCTCAAGCAATACGGAGACCCAGTACTTC; CDR3 protein: CASSTSSNTETQYF
J gene: TRBJ2-3; D gene: NA; clone size: NA; V gene: TRBV18; CDR3 DNA: TGTGCCAGCTCACCACCGGCCACAGATACGCAGTATTTT; CDR3 protein: CASSPPATDTQYF
J gene: TRBJ2-1; D gene: NA; clone size: once; V gene: TRBV5-1; CDR3 DNA: TGCGCCAGCAGCCCTCAGGGGGGCCATGAGCAGTTCTTC; CDR3 protein: CASSPQGGHEQFF
J gene: TRBJ2-1; D gene: NA; clone size: NA; V gene: TRBV10-3; CDR3 DNA: TGTGCCATCGGAGACGGTGGAAGGTCCTACAATGAGCAGTTCTTC; CDR3 protein: CAIGDGGRSYNEQFF
J gene: TRBJ1-4; D gene: NA; clone size: NA; V gene: TRBV5-4; CDR3 DNA: TGTGCCAGCAGCTTGGGAGGGGCGGGGACGGCTGAAAAACTGTTTTTT; CDR3 protein: CASSLGGAGTAEKLFF
J gene: TRBJ1-6; D gene: TRBD1; clone size: NA; V gene: TRBV30; CDR3 DNA: TGTGCCTGGAGTATTTTGGGGGGACAGGATGATTCACCCCTCCACTTT; CDR3 protein: CAWSILGGQDDSPLHF
J gene: TRBJ1-1; D gene: NA; clone size: NA; V gene: TRBV6-5; CDR3 DNA: TGTGCCAGCAGCCCCGTCCTACTAGCCGAAGCTTTCTTT; CDR3 protein: CASSPVLLAEAFF
J gene: TRBJ1-2; D gene: NA; clone size: NA; V gene: TRBV7-6; CDR3 DNA: TGTGCCAGCAGCTTAGCCGGGGGGGGCACCTATGGCTACACCTTC; CDR3 protein: CASSLAGGGTYGYTF
J gene: TRBJ1-2; D gene: NA; clone size: NA; V gene: TRBV28; CDR3 DNA: TGTGCCGGCAGTCCCCTAACGCGTGCGGGCTACACCTTC; CDR3 protein: CAGSPLTRAGYTF